The TCR beta chain described here comes from a study of blood T cell repertoires in COVID-19. Overall study context: PBMCs, B-cell-depleted T cells, or T cells were the source of the cDNA or gDNA that made up the material.

In the original workflow: From reference gene primer amplification, estimates of nucleated cell counts were derived. Libraries were prepared by immunoSEQ multiplex PCR; TCRdb keeps only in-frame clonotypes and omits some of them. The V and J calls and the clone size are those of that table, but D and trimming were determined from the DNA. The data hold approximately 140,000 clones, with about 80% observed a single time. The CDR3 covers 18 residues. V usage is TRBV12-1 and J usage is TRBJ2-3; the table's TRBD2 call for D was not verified on the DNA. TRBV12-1 is a pseudogene locus. Source material: peripheral blood. The TCR sequence derives from a man between 65 and 85 years old with acute or convalescent COVID-19. CDR3 nucleotides: TGTGCCAGCAGCTTTCTGCTTCGGGGTAACAGACACACAGATACGCAGTATTTT. Its translation: CASSFLLRGNRHTDTQYF.